Listed below are T cell receptor beta chains from one sample, sequenced in a study of OX40 agonist ivuxolimab in advanced cancers. Assay used: immunoSEQ multiplex PCR; TCRdb lists only in-frame clones, some missing. The sample records tens of thousands of clones, around 83% being singletons. Sequencing used CD4+ or CD8+ T cells sorted from blood, obtained in a trial of the OX40 agonist ivuxolimab. Source of these receptors: an adult with an advanced solid tumor such as melanoma, head and neck, liver or kidney cancer. Each CDR3 is given with its conserved first and last residue. A D gene is named only where the DNA matches it firmly. The size of a clone is reported for some rows only, either as once, few or many, or as a class for expanded clones.

J gene,V gene,D gene,clone size,CDR3 protein,CDR3 DNA
TRBJ2-3,TRBV5-1,-,-,CASSKTTSTDTQYF,TGCGCCAGCAGCAAAACCACTAGCACAGATACGCAGTATTTT
TRBJ2-7,TRBV14,-,once,CASSLISSYEQYF,TGTGCCAGCAGCCTTATTAGCTCCTACGAGCAGTACTTC
TRBJ1-1,TRBV2,-,-,CASKGVHGLSVMNTEAFF,TGTGCCAGCAAGGGGGTCCACGGTCTATCAGTAATGAACACTGAAGCTTTCTTT
TRBJ1-3,TRBV7-8,-,-,CASSFAGTLSGNTIYF,TGTGCCAGCAGCTTCGCCGGGACACTCTCTGGAAACACCATATATTTT
TRBJ1-2,TRBV19,-,-,CASSQVDWNYGYTF,TGTGCCAGTAGTCAAGTCGACTGGAACTATGGCTACACCTTC
TRBJ2-3,TRBV7-6,-,-,CASSNPTADTQYF,TGTGCCAGCAGCAACCCCACCGCAGATACGCAGTATTTT
TRBJ2-5,TRBV11-2,-,few,CASSPLLVYQETQYF,TGTGCCAGCAGCCCCTTATTGGTGTACCAAGAGACCCAGTACTTC
TRBJ1-2,TRBV5-5,TRBD1,-,CASSSGQGDGYTF,TGTGCCAGCAGCTCAGGACAGGGGGACGGCTACACCTTC
TRBJ2-1,TRBV7-2,-,-,CASSPQGPLYNEQFF,TGTGCCAGCAGCCCTCAGGGCCCACTCTACAATGAGCAGTTCTTC
TRBJ1-6,TRBV6-5,TRBD1,-,CASSDRGLLILHF,TGTGCCAGCAGTGACAGGGGGCTCTTAATCCTCCACTTT
TRBJ2-2,TRBV18,TRBD1,few,CASSPGQLNTGELFF,TGTGCCAGCTCCCCGGGACAGCTGAACACCGGGGAGCTGTTTTTT
TRBJ1-2,TRBV5-1,-,-,CASSLDRDGYTF,TGCGCCAGCAGCTTGGACAGGGATGGCTACACCTTC
TRBJ1-5,TRBV18,-,-,CASSPPSPLNSNQPQHF,TGTGCCAGCTCACCTCCGAGTCCCCTTAATAGCAATCAGCCCCAGCATTTT
TRBJ2-3,TRBV14,-,-,CASSPLGGPSTDTQYF,TGTGCCAGCAGTCCCCTGGGGGGGCCTAGCACAGATACGCAGTATTTT
TRBJ2-7,TRBV7-9,TRBD1,once,CASSLPPGQPYYEQYF,TGTGCCAGCAGCCTACCACCGGGACAGCCGTACTACGAGCAGTACTTC
TRBJ1-5,TRBV4-1,-,-,CASSQDPGVQPQHF,TGCGCCAGCAGCCAAGATCCGGGAGTTCAGCCCCAGCATTTT
TRBJ1-2,TRBV5-1,-,-,CASSPGDFYGYTF,TGCGCCAGCAGCCCCGGGGACTTTTATGGCTACACCTTC
TRBJ2-1,TRBV18,TRBD1,-,CASSPLIGTGSYNEQFF,TGTGCCAGCTCACCACTCATCGGGACAGGTTCCTACAATGAGCAGTTCTTC
TRBJ2-7,TRBV9,TRBD2,-,CASSVELAGIYEQYF,TGTGCCAGCAGCGTAGAACTAGCGGGGATCTACGAGCAGTACTTC
TRBJ2-5,TRBV18,TRBD2,-,CASSPSGAGQETQYF,TGTGCCAGCTCACCAAGTGGAGCGGGGCAAGAGACCCAGTACTTC
TRBJ2-4,TRBV6-4,-,-,CASSLTRGDIQYF,TGTGCCAGCAGTTTGACTAGGGGTGACATTCAGTACTTC
TRBJ2-5,TRBV15,-,-,CATGYLKETQYF,TGTGCCACCGGCTACTTGAAAGAGACCCAGTACTTC
TRBJ1-1,TRBV7-9,-,-,CASTTIRKGTEAFF,TGTGCCAGCACCACTATAAGGAAAGGAACTGAAGCTTTCTTT
TRBJ2-5,TRBV19,TRBD2,-,CASSLGRDYGETQYF,TGTGCCAGTAGCCTGGGCCGGGACTACGGAGAGACCCAGTACTTC
TRBJ2-7,TRBV14,TRBD1,-,CASSLLRDRGGEQYF,TGTGCCAGCAGCCTACTCCGGGACAGGGGCGGCGAGCAGTACTTC
TRBJ2-1,TRBV5-1,-,-,CASSLTGLGVGNEQFF,TGCGCCAGCAGCTTGACAGGGTTGGGAGTCGGAAATGAGCAGTTCTTC
TRBJ1-3,TRBV19,TRBD1,-,CASKRTGTGNTIYF,TGTGCCAGCAAAAGGACAGGGACTGGAAACACCATATATTTT
TRBJ1-6,TRBV7-9,-,-,CASSRRGTGEDSPLHF,TGTGCCAGCAGCCGAAGGGGTACAGGTGAGGACTCACCCCTCCACTTT
TRBJ2-3,TRBV20-1,-,-,CSAERADTQYF,TGCAGTGCGGAGCGGGCAGATACGCAGTATTTT
TRBJ1-2,TRBV29-1,-,-,CSVDPISLGNYGYTF,TGCAGCGTTGATCCGATATCGTTGGGAAACTATGGCTACACCTTC
TRBJ1-2,TRBV7-9,-,-,CASSPGPGGYTF,TGTGCCAGCAGCCCGGGCCCGGGTGGCTACACCTTC
TRBJ1-1,TRBV19,-,few,CASRTWATEAFF,TGTGCCAGTAGAACCTGGGCCACTGAAGCTTTCTTT
TRBJ1-6,TRBV4-1,-,-,CASSQAGYGNSPLHF,TGCGCCAGCAGCCAAGCAGGGTATGGGAATTCACCCCTCCACTTT
TRBJ1-2,TRBV5-8,-,-,CASSLYGDGYTF,TGTGCCAGCAGCTTGTATGGGGATGGCTACACCTTC
TRBJ2-6,TRBV13,TRBD2,once,CASSFPVGSGGPGANVLTF,TGTGCCAGCAGCTTCCCAGTAGGTAGCGGGGGACCTGGGGCCAACGTCCTGACTTTC
TRBJ1-1,TRBV5-1,-,-,CASSLEGRGSTEAFF,TGCGCCAGCAGCTTGGAAGGGCGGGGGTCCACTGAAGCTTTCTTT
TRBJ2-5,TRBV18,-,-,CASSPDQAPAETQYF,TGTGCCAGCTCACCAGATCAGGCGCCGGCGGAGACCCAGTACTTC
TRBJ1-2,TRBV7-2,-,-,CALGGASGYGYTF,TGTGCCCTCGGAGGGGCCAGTGGGTATGGCTACACCTTC
TRBJ1-3,TRBV6-5,-,once,CASSYESTPSGNTIYF,TGTGCCAGCAGTTATGAGAGCACCCCCTCTGGAAACACCATATATTTT
TRBJ2-2,TRBV18,-,-,CASSPVTANTGELFF,TGTGCCAGCTCACCGGTGACAGCGAACACCGGGGAGCTGTTTTTT
TRBJ2-1,TRBV7-9,-,-,CASSNTLRGTHQNEQFF,TGTGCCAGCAGCAATACTCTCCGGGGGACCCACCAAAATGAGCAGTTCTTC
TRBJ1-2,TRBV5-5,-,-,CASSPHGENYGYTF,TGTGCCAGCAGCCCCCACGGGGAAAACTATGGCTACACCTTC
TRBJ2-5,TRBV5-1,TRBD2,once,CASSPGGGAGGQETQYF,TGCGCCAGCAGCCCAGGCGGGGGGGCAGGGGGTCAAGAGACCCAGTACTTC
TRBJ1-2,TRBV12-5,TRBD1,-,CASYGTGRRTGYTF,TGTGCTAGTTACGGGACAGGGAGGCGGACTGGCTACACCTTC
TRBJ2-7,TRBV5-6,-,-,CASSLASEQYF,TGTGCCAGCAGCTTGGCTTCCGAGCAGTACTTC
TRBJ1-1,TRBV9,-,-,CASSEDGYTEAFF,TGTGCCAGCAGCGAGGACGGGTACACTGAAGCTTTCTTT
TRBJ1-1,TRBV19,-,-,CASSIEDLGTEAFF,TGTGCCAGTAGTATAGAGGACCTTGGGACTGAAGCTTTCTTT
TRBJ2-7,TRBV14,-,-,CASSQGGVGAYEQYF,TGTGCCAGCAGCCAAGGGGGGGTAGGAGCCTACGAGCAGTACTTC
TRBJ1-3,TRBV18,-,-,CASSHKNFGNTIYF,TGTGCCAGCTCACATAAGAACTTCGGAAACACCATATATTTT
TRBJ2-3,TRBV7-2,-,-,CASSLGAGTDTQYF,TGTGCCAGCAGCTTAGGGGCGGGCACAGATACGCAGTATTTT
TRBJ1-6,TRBV2,-,-,CASSEWASSSYNSPLHF,TGTGCCAGCAGTGAATGGGCCTCCAGCTCCTATAATTCACCCCTCCACTTT